The 30 T cell receptor beta chains below come from one sample, sequenced in a study of control samples from healthy donors and cancer patients. Sequencing used immunoSEQ multiplex PCR; TCRdb keeps in-frame clones, though not all of them. The sample carries 400,000 to 450,000 clones, 75% to 95% recorded once. The source material was PBMCs. These receptors all stem from a man aged 40-55 years with head and neck cancer.

V usage is TRBV6-4 and J usage is TRBJ2-3; TRBD2 matches at 10 bases. Losses at the gene ends were 4 bases for V and 6 bases for J; bases not matched to a gene: 4. The CDR3 has 14 amino acids. Germline V gene sequence: CDR1 MRHNA, CDR2 SNTAGT. DNA for the CDR3: TGTGCCAGCAGTGCTTCTAGCGGGAGCGATACGCAGTATTTT. It yields the protein CASSASSGSDTQYF.

The chain employs TRBV30 and TRBJ1-2; TRBD1 might be the D (5 bases). Germline V gene sequence: CDR1 GTSNPN, CDR2 SVGIG (reference sequence). Trimming left V 8 bases short and J 3 bases short, with 19 bases between. The CDR3 consists of 14 residues. CDR3 amino acids: CAVILPQGHYGYTF. The DNA of the CDR3 is TGTGCCGTCATCTTACCCCAGGGCCACTATGGCTACACCTTC.

V is TRBV5-4 and J is TRBJ1-5; 10 nucleotides align to TRBD1. J lost 7 bases, V lost 4 bases, and 8 bases had no gene match. The CDR3 has 15 residues. Germline CDR1 and CDR2: SGHNT and YYREEE (reference sequence). The CDR3 nucleotides are TGTGCCAGCAGCGCCGGGACAGGGGTAAGCCAGCCCCAGCATTTT. It codes for CASSAGTGVSQPQHF.

The chain joins TRBV5-5 to TRBJ1-6, with TRBD1 as a possible D gene (5 bases). Germline assignment: CDR1 SGHKS and CDR2 YYEKEE (reference sequence). The CDR3 contains 13 residues. Deletions cut 7 bases from V and 5 bases from J, with 10 bases between. CDR3 residues: CASGTDDNSPLHF. The DNA of the CDR3 is TGTGCCAGCGGGACGGACGATAATTCACCCCTCCACTTT. Drawing the rest from reference TRBV5-5 and TRBJ1-6, the complete variable domain is DAGVTQSPTHLIKTRGQQVTLRCSPISGHKSVSWYQQVLGQGPQFIFQYYEKEERGRGNFPDRFSARQFPNYSSELNVNALLLGDSALYLCASGTDDNSPLHFGNGTRLTVT.

The gene calls are TRBV19 and TRBJ1-5, with D tentatively TRBD1 (5 bases). The CDR3 is made up of 15 amino acids. V was pared by 3 bases and J by 2 bases, with 11 bases between. Germline V gene sequence: CDR1 LNHDA, CDR2 SQIVND (reference sequence). CDR3 amino acids: CASSILDKGNQPQHF. Here the CDR3 DNA reads TGTGCCAGTAGTATTTTGGACAAGGGCAATCAGCCCCAGCATTTT. The full variable domain, its missing parts supplied by reference TRBV19 and TRBJ1-5, is DGGITQSPKYLFRKEGQNVTLSCEQNLNHDAMYWYRQDPGQGLRLIYYSQIVNDFQKGDIAEGYSVSREKKESFPLTVTSAQKNPTAFYLCASSILDKGNQPQHFGDGTRLSIL.

V gene TRBV6-5 combines with J gene TRBJ2-1; TRBD1 might be the D (5 bases). CDR3 length equals 13 residues. V lost 0 bases to trimming and J lost 6 bases, with 6 bases between them. Germline V gives CDR1 MNHEY, CDR2 SVGAGI. The CDR3 sequence: CASSYSQGNEQFF. In DNA form, the CDR3 reads TGTGCCAGCAGTTACTCCCAGGGCAATGAGCAGTTCTTC.

This clone appeared a few times. This chain links TRBV7-8 with TRBJ1-4; D call uncertain. The CDR3 contains 16 residues. The germline gives CDR1 SGHVS, CDR2 FQNEAQ. Trimming pared 4 bases from V and 0 bases from J, leaving 12 bases between. CDR3 residues: CASSSQAVATNEKLFF. CDR3 DNA: TGTGCCAGCAGCTCGCAGGCTGTCGCAACTAATGAAAAACTGTTTTTT.

The V and J genes are TRBV28 and TRBJ1-6, with 9 bases aligning to TRBD1. The CDR3 is made up of 14 amino acids. Germline V CDR1 and CDR2: MDHEN, SYDVKM. Losses at the gene ends were 6 bases for V and 10 bases for J; bases not matched to a gene: 7. The DNA of the CDR3 is TGTGCCAGCAGCCGGGACAGGGCGTCCTCACCCCTCCACTTT. Protein product: CASSRDRASSPLHF.

The chain employs TRBV11-1 and TRBJ2-3, with TRBD2 matching over 9 bases. Per germline, CDR1 SGHAT and CDR2 FQDESV (reference sequence). The V gene end was trimmed by 2 bases and the J gene end by 2 bases; junction bases not matched to a gene: 5. The CDR3 length is 16 residues. The CDR3 DNA reads TGTGCCAGCAGCTTAACTAGCGGGTCCAACACAGATACGCAGTATTTT. Translation: CASSLTSGSNTDTQYF.

V and J are TRBV28 and TRBJ2-3; 9 positions agree with TRBD1. In germline, CDR1 is MDHEN, CDR2 SYDVKM. The CDR3 sequence is 18 residues long. The V gene end was trimmed by 6 bases and the J gene end by 2 bases; junction bases not matched to a gene: 15. This CDR3 is CASSRTGGAVGNTDTQYF. CDR3 DNA sequence: TGTGCCAGCAGCAGAACAGGGGGCGCGGTTGGAAACACAGATACGCAGTATTTT.

This chain joins TRBV14 and TRBJ2-1; either TRBD1 or TRBD2 may supply D (5 bases each). This CDR3 contains 13 residues. CDR1 and CDR2 from the germline V gene are SGHDN and FVKESK. The germline V and J ends were trimmed by 1 base and 7 bases, with 8 bases remaining between them. The CDR3 sequence is CASSQGWGNEQFF. In nucleotides, the CDR3 is TGTGCCAGCAGCCAAGGTTGGGGGAATGAGCAGTTCTTC.

The rearrangement links TRBV4-2 to TRBJ1-3; 7 positions agree with TRBD1. Trimming took 2 bases from V and 3 from J; bases not matched to a gene: 4. The CDR3 consists of 15 residues. CDR1 is LGHNA and CDR2 is YNFKEQ in the germline V gene. In nucleotides, the CDR3 is TGTGCCAGCAGCCAACCCGACAGGGATGGAAACACCATATATTTT. Residues: CASSQPDRDGNTIYF.

The chain couples TRBV19 to TRBJ2-1, with TRBD2 matching 13 bases. Germline values: CDR1 LNHDA, CDR2 SQIVND (reference sequence). Unmatched junction bases numbered 4, after V lost 7 bases and J lost 4 bases. The CDR3 length is 15 residues. Written as DNA, the CDR3 is TGTGCCAGTAAGACTAGCGGGGGGAGTTACAATGAGCAGTTCTTC. Its translation: CASKTSGGSYNEQFF.

This clone has only one observation. The chain links TRBV28 to TRBJ2-1, with TRBD1 matching over 10 bases. Germline V gene lookup returns CDR1 MDHEN and CDR2 SYDVKM. The CDR3 has 18 residues. The V and J ends lost 1 base and 4 bases, in that order; junction bases with no gene match: 10. DNA for the CDR3: TGTGCCAGCAGTTTATTTCCCCGGGGGACAGGGGCGTACAATGAGCAGTTCTTC. Protein product: CASSLFPRGTGAYNEQFF. Complete variable domain (other parts from reference TRBV28 and TRBJ2-1): DVKVTQSSRYLVKRTGEKVFLECVQDMDHENMFWYRQDPGLGLRLIYFSYDVKMKEKGDIPEGYSVSREKKERFSLILESASTNQTSMYLCASSLFPRGTGAYNEQFFGPGTRLTVL.

V usage is TRBV19 and J usage is TRBJ2-5; TRBD2 is a possible D gene (6 bases). The CDR3 totals 13 residues. Germline V gene sequence: CDR1 LNHDA, CDR2 SQIVND (reference sequence). V lost 6 bases to trimming and J lost 1 base, with 9 bases between them. CDR3 region: CASRPSAQETQYF. DNA for the CDR3: TGTGCCAGTAGGCCTAGCGCCCAAGAGACCCAGTACTTC.

The rearrangement links TRBV7-2 to TRBJ2-1, with a weak D call TRBD1 (5 bases). V was clipped by 8 bases and J by 0 bases, with 17 bases between them. The CDR3 sequence is 16 residues long. CDR1 and CDR2 (germline): SGHTA, FQGNSA. CDR3 loop: CASRYYRRSSYNEQFF. DNA of the CDR3: TGTGCCAGCCGCTACTACAGGCGGAGCTCCTACAATGAGCAGTTCTTC.

This sequence joins TRBV4-2 and TRBJ2-7; TRBD1 might be the D (6 bases). The CDR3 length is 14 residues. V dropped 0 bases and J dropped 3 bases, with 9 bases sitting between them. Germline values: CDR1 LGHNA, CDR2 YNFKEQ. The CDR3 DNA is TGTGCCAGCAGCCAAGATGCCAGGGGCTACGAGCAGTACTTC. Translating it yields CASSQDARGYEQYF.

The CDR3 sequence: CASTRTQDTLNEQFF. CDR3 coding DNA: TGTGCCAGCACTCGGACCCAGGATACACTGAATGAGCAGTTCTTC. This chain uses TRBV28 with TRBJ2-1; D is unclear. The CDR3 contains 15 residues. Germline CDR1 MDHEN, CDR2 SYDVKM. With 7 bases removed from V and 7 bases from J, the gap between germline ends came to 20 bases.

This chain links TRBV19 with TRBJ1-6; D unresolved. The CDR3 has 14 amino acids. Germline CDR1 is LNHDA and CDR2 is SQIVND (reference sequence). Trimming removed 3 bases from V and 6 bases from J, with 9 bases in between. The CDR3 reads CASSIGQLNSPLHF. Written as DNA, the CDR3 is TGTGCCAGTAGTATTGGGCAGCTTAATTCACCCCTCCACTTT.

The rearrangement uses TRBV19 and TRBJ1-2; D might be TRBD1 (5 bases). Trimming pared 3 bases from V and 3 bases from J, leaving 14 bases between. From germline, CDR1 is LNHDA and CDR2 SQIVND (reference sequence). The CDR3 runs to 15 residues. DNA of the CDR3: TGTGCCAGTAGTATTCTCATCGGAGGGGACTATGGCTACACCTTC. It is translated as CASSILIGGDYGYTF.

This CDR3 is CASSYSVGYGYTF. The DNA of the CDR3 is TGTGCCAGCAGCTACTCAGTAGGTTATGGCTACACCTTC. This sequence joins TRBV7-8 and TRBJ1-2, with D unresolved. The V end lost 4 bases, the J end lost 5 bases, and 11 bases lay between the germline ends. CDR1 is SGHVS and CDR2 is FQNEAQ in the germline V gene. This CDR3 spans 13 amino acids.

To note about this clone: Other nucleotide sequences from this sample produce the same CDR3. The genes are TRBV9 and TRBJ2-2; 10 bases match TRBD2. CDR3 length equals 16 residues. Germline V CDR1 and CDR2: SGDLS, YYNGEE. The ends lost 3 bases at V and 1 base at J; junction bases unmatched: 3. This chain's CDR3 is CASSALAGGNTGELFF. The CDR3 bases are TGTGCCAGCAGCGCTTTAGCGGGGGGGAACACCGGGGAGCTGTTTTTT.

The chain uses TRBV6-2 or TRBV6-3 and TRBJ2-3; TRBD2 aligns across 7 bases. V gave up 4 bases and J gave up 2 bases; unmatched junction bases: 9. CDR1 is MNHEY and CDR2 is SVGEGT in the germline V gene. The CDR3 extends over 16 amino acids. CDR3 bases: TGTGCCAGCAGTTCCCTAGCGGAGACACTCACAGATACGCAGTATTTT. Translated: CASSSLAETLTDTQYF.

The genes are TRBV7-9 and TRBJ2-1, with a weak D call TRBD2 (5 bases). The CDR3 covers 14 residues. The V gene's germline CDR1 is SEHNR and CDR2 FQNEAQ (reference sequence). V dropped 1 base and J dropped 8 bases, with 12 bases sitting between them. In DNA, the CDR3 is TGTGCCAGCAGCTTAGTTGTTTCGCGGGATGAGCAGTTCTTC. This gives the protein CASSLVVSRDEQFF.

This clone is a singleton in its sample. This rearrangement joins TRBV27 to TRBJ2-7; 7 positions match TRBD1. Germline values: CDR1 MNHEY, CDR2 SMNVEV (reference sequence). Trimming took 2 bases from V and 3 from J; bases not matched to a gene: 4. This CDR3 contains 14 residues. The DNA of the CDR3 is TGTGCCAGCAGTTTACGACAGGGATTCTACGAGCAGTACTTC. Translated, it gives CASSLRQGFYEQYF.

The rearrangement links TRBV10-3 to TRBJ2-5, with 10 bases fitting TRBD2. Germline lookup yields CDR1 ENHRY and CDR2 SYGVKD. This CDR3 is 14 amino acids long. V was clipped by 7 bases and J by 4 bases; unmatched bases: 6. The CDR3 sequence is CAIMSGGAGETQYF. CDR3 sequence (DNA): TGTGCCATCATGAGCGGGGGGGCCGGAGAGACCCAGTACTTC.

The V gene is TRBV6-1, the J gene TRBJ1-2; 8 bases line up with TRBD1. CDR1 is MNHNS, CDR2 SASEGT, per germline. The CDR3 length is 16 residues. V dropped 4 bases and J dropped 1; count of bases not matched to a gene: 8. This CDR3 is CASSAGTGPINYGYTF. The CDR3 DNA reads TGTGCCAGCAGTGCCGGGACAGGACCAATTAACTATGGCTACACCTTC.

The chain uses TRBV30 and TRBJ1-2; D unresolved. Germline V gene data show CDR1 as GTSNPN and CDR2 as SVGIG (reference sequence). V shed 2 bases and J shed 1 base, with 2 bases lying between them. The CDR3 length is 11 residues. The CDR3 protein is CAWSFNYGYTF. The CDR3 coding sequence is TGTGCCTGGAGTTTTAACTATGGCTACACCTTC.

The V gene is TRBV7-3, the J gene TRBJ2-6; 9 bases map to TRBD2. The CDR3 sequence is 18 residues long. CDR1 SGHTA and CDR2 FQGTGA come from the germline V gene. Losses at the gene ends were 5 bases for V and 1 base for J; bases not matched to a gene: 9. The CDR3 bases are TGTGCCAGCAGCCCAGGCGGAGCGGGGGGTTCTGGGGCCAACGTCCTGACTTTC. Its protein product is CASSPGGAGGSGANVLTF. The entire variable domain, with the rest obtained from reference TRBV7-3 and TRBJ2-6, is as follows: GAGVSQTPSNKVTEKGKYVELRCDPISGHTALYWYRQSLGQGPEFLIYFQGTGAADDSGLPNDRFFAVRPEGSVSTLKIQRTERGDSAVYLCASSPGGAGGSGANVLTFGAGSRLTVL.

The V call is TRBV7-9, the J call TRBJ1-3; TRBD1 agrees at 8 bases. The CDR3 runs 19 residues. Looked up from germline, CDR1 is SEHNR and CDR2 is FQNEAQ (reference sequence). The V gene end was trimmed by 4 bases and the J gene end by 0 bases; junction bases not matched to a gene: 14. CDR3 residues: CASSWSGTGHGASGNTIYF. In nucleotides, the CDR3 is TGTGCCAGCAGCTGGTCCGGGACAGGCCATGGAGCCTCTGGAAACACCATATATTTT.